This T cell receptor (beta chain) came from a study of blood T cell repertoires in COVID-19. Study at large: From the United States, Italy and Spain came samples of acute and convalescent COVID-19. PBMCs, B-cell-depleted T cells, or T cells provided the cDNA or gDNA that made up the material.

This CDR3 contains 14 residues. With 8 bases clipped from V and 3 bases from J, the junction kept 6 bases outside the gene matches. Germline-derived CDR1 and CDR2 are LGHDT and YNNKEL (reference sequence). Authors' methods: Nucleated cell number was recorded as an estimate derived from reference gene primer amplification. The protocol was immunoSEQ multiplex PCR, while the TCRdb copy is restricted to in-frame clones and leaves out a portion. V, J and clone size are taken as reported in that table, and D and trimming were inferred from the DNA itself. The sample includes about 87,000 clones, roughly 87% of them seen just once.

The chain has TRBV3-1 (or the pseudogene TRBV3-2) and TRBJ2-5; 10 positions agree with TRBD2. This TCR was recovered from a woman aged 80 or over with acute or convalescent COVID-19. Sequenced sample: peripheral blood. CDR3: CASRGLAAKETQYF. CDR3 coding DNA: TGTGCCAGCCGCGGACTAGCGGCTAAAGAGACCCAGTACTTC.